These 2 T cell receptor beta chains were sequenced from one sample in a study of blood T cell repertoires in COVID-19. This table comes from immunoSEQ multiplex PCR, and its TCRdb copy is limited to in-frame clones, with some not included. Here the sample spans around 300,000 clones, around 90% being singletons. The sequenced sample consisted of PBMCs or T cells enriched from blood (not recorded which). The receptors were gathered from a woman aged 45-59 years who had recovered from COVID-19.

As regards this clone: The same CDR3 is also encoded by other DNA sequences in this sample. J is TRBJ1-5 and V is TRBV6-2 or TRBV6-3; no firm D call. This CDR3 comprises 13 residues. Trimming took 3 bases from V and 6 from J, leaving 9 bases between them. Germline V lookup: CDR1 MNHEY, CDR2 SVGEGT. The CDR3 loop reads CASSYGLRQPQHF. CDR3 bases: TGTGCCAGCAGTTATGGTTTGCGTCAGCCCCAGCATTTT.

This chain connects TRBV29-1 to TRBJ1-3, with a weak D call TRBD1 (6 bases). CDR3 length equals 13 residues. Trimming shortened V by 7 bases and J by 0 bases, and 10 bases separated the two germline ends. In germline, CDR1 is SQVTM, CDR2 ANQGSEA. CDR3 bases: TGCAGCGGACAGGTGAGCTCTGGAAACACCATATATTTT. Protein product: CSGQVSSGNTIYF.